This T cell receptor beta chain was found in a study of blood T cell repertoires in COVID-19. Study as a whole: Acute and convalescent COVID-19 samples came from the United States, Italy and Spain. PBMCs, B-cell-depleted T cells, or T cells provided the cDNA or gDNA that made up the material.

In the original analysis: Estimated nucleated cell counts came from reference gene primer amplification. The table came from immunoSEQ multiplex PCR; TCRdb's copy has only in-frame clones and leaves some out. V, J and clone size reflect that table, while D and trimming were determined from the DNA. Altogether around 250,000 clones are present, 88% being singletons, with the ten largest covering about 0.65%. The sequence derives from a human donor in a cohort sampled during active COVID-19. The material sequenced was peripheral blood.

For the CDR3, the DNA is TGTGCCAGCACCCAAGGTCGCGACCGGGGAAAACTGTTTTTT. Its protein is CASTQGRDRGKLFF. V is TRBV7-8 and J is TRBJ1-4; D is ambiguous. Germline CDR1 and CDR2: SGHVS and FQNEAQ. The CDR3 has 14 amino acids. Between the trimmed V and J ends, which lost 7 bases and 10 bases, there was a span of 19 bases.